What follows describes a single T cell receptor (beta chain). What it binds is not known. Time point meaning: week 5, during vaccination. A single vaccine dose contained 300 ug of mutant IDH1 20-mer peptide, and topical imiquimod was used with it. CDR3 length: 14 amino acids. Germline V gene data show CDR1 as SGHTA and CDR2 as FQGTGA. Trimming took 4 bases from V and 10 from J; bases not matched to a gene: 7. These data originate in a study of a mutant IDH1 vaccine in newly diagnosed glioma. Sequenced by immunoSEQ multiplex PCR; TCRdb stores in-frame clones only, minus some. Seen here are tens of thousands of clones, roughly 80% observed once, and the top ten hold approximately 22%.

The sample in question was PBMCs, obtained from a glioma patient whose treatment included an IDH1 peptide vaccine. This chain connects TRBV7-3 to TRBJ1-6, with 7 bases aligning to TRBD1. The TCR originated in a man aged 25-45 years with glioma. CDR3 nucleotide sequence: TGTGCCAGCAGCTCGACAGGGTCGCGGTCACCCCTCCACTTT. Its translation is CASSSTGSRSPLHF.